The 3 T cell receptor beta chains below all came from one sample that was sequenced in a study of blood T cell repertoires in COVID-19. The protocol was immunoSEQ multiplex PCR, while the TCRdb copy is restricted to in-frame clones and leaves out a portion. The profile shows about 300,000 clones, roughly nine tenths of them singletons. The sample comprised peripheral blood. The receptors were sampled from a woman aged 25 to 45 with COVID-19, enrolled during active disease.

The CDR3 loop reads CARSLVLAGNTPIREQYF. In DNA, the CDR3 is TGTGCCAGAAGCTTGGTACTAGCGGGGAACACTCCAATCAGGGAGCAGTACTTC. The chain links TRBV5-3 to TRBJ2-7; 10 bases match TRBD2. TRBV5-3 is recorded as an ORF, its role being uncertain. The CDR3 contains 18 residues. V was pared by 0 bases and J by 7 bases, with 16 bases of the junction left unmatched.

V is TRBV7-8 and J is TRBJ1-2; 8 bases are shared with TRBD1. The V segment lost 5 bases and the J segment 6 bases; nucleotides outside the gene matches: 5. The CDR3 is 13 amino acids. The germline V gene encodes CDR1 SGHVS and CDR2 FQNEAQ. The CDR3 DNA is TGTGCCAGCAGCGCATACAGGGGGGATGGCTACACCTTC. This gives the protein CASSAYRGDGYTF.

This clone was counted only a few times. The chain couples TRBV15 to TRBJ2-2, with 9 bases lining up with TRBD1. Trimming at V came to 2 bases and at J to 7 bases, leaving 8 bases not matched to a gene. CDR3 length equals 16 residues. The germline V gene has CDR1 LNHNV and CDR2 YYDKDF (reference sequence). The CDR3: CATSRRGQGGGGELFF. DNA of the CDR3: TGTGCCACCAGCAGAAGGGGACAGGGTGGCGGCGGGGAGCTGTTTTTT.